The source of this T cell receptor (beta chain) is a study of cytomegalovirus exposure and HLA in healthy donors. Findings of the study overall: Usually a TCR sequence was rare, but some public TCRs were found in many donors. Three CMV-associated chains were confirmed in vitro to be specific for CMV antigens. A classifier reportedly called cytomegalovirus status with high sensitivity and specificity. The finding came from a later analysis; first-cohort TCR clusters tended to co-occur in the roughly 110 validation repertoires.

A word on this clone: Its antigen is as yet unknown.

Clones were read by immunoSEQ multiplex PCR, and TCRdb kept only the in-frame ones, dropping some. Here the sample spans approximately 120,000 clones, about 94% being singletons. The germline V gene encodes CDR1 SGHAT and CDR2 FQNNGV. The CDR3 consists of 13 residues. V gave up 4 bases and J gave up 5 bases; unmatched junction bases: 4. The sequence derives from a woman younger than 30 in good health and CMV-seronegative. What was sequenced was PBMCs. V usage is TRBV11-2 and J usage is TRBJ2-7; TRBD1 matches at 8 bases. The CDR3 DNA reads as TGTGCCAGCAGCTGGGACAGGACCCACGAGCAGTACTTC. Its translation is CASSWDRTHEQYF.